This T cell receptor (beta chain) is from a study of cytomegalovirus exposure and HLA in healthy donors (dated by TCRdb to between 2016 and 2019). Looking at the study overall: An earlier analysis of about 530 of the donors reported about 260 Gb of sequence data and around 100 million unique TCR beta sequences obtained from around 190 million T cells. In the later analysis, no new phenotypic data were used to find candidate immune exposures; instead, reliance was placed on TCR beta sequences and their occurrence across donors. Typing coverage varied by locus: about 620-630 donors for A, B, C, DRB1 and DQB1; under 550 for DQA1; around 610 for DPA1; under 490 for DPB1. HLA typing included class I and class II loci at four-digit resolution. In addition to the first cohort of roughly 700 subjects, a separate validation cohort of around 110 different subjects was used. A later analysis re-analyzed previously published TCR beta repertoires from 660 or so donors and added high-resolution HLA genotyping to study TCR occurrence patterns. To predict cytomegalovirus infection status, the study combined high-throughput TCR immunosequencing, statistical association of individual TCRs with disease status, and machine learning. Among around 400 genotyped donors of the cohort, an average of approximately 200,000 unique TCR beta nucleotide sequences was sequenced per donor, of which about 18% were non-productive. The aim of the study was to test whether cataloging public T cell receptors could identify signatures of past pathogen exposure. An earlier analysis of around 580 of the donors used high-throughput TCR beta sequencing to judge whether each TCR beta V gene segment behaved as functional or pseudogenic. The genetic ancestry cluster associated with self-reported Caucasian donors included roughly 84% of the 300 to 450 genotyped donors. All discovery cohort repertoires had been generated on a single sequencing platform. The T cell repertoires of under 700 subjects were profiled by immunosequencing and related to cytomegalovirus serostatus. A later genetic analysis took genome-wide SNP genotypes for about 55% of the roughly 700 donors and used that subset as a discovery cohort. Approximately 310 gigabases of sequencing data and 70 million to 100 million unique TCR sequences were included in an early release covering roughly 700 HLA-typed donors. A few DR-DQ haplotypes were handled as single units for association and clustering because linkage in the cohort was strong. Donor age, sex, ethnicity and CMV serostatus were compiled alongside the repertoire data.

Library creation used the immunoSEQ multiplex PCR assay. For the multiplex PCR, a mixture combining 60 forward primers for TCR Vbeta segments and 13 reverse primers for TCR Jbeta segments was used. Amplification of the CDR3 region of rearranged TCR beta genes was performed with a multiplex PCR assay on genomic DNA. The Illumina HiSeq System was used to sequence the amplified TCR beta libraries as 87-base-pair reads. From the authors' description of their analysis: A later analysis tallied around 80 million unique TCR beta chains across the approximately 670 repertoires, and around 10 million of those chains were shared by two or more donors. Raw reads were error-corrected and collapsed into unique sequences with a nearest-neighbor algorithm that merged closely related sequences to remove PCR and sequencing errors. To assign V, D and J gene segments, CDR3 sequences were aligned to IMGT reference sequences. Each retained sequence needed at least a six-nucleotide match to both a V gene segment and a J gene segment. A rearrangement counted as productive if the CDR3 had no stop codons and remained in frame with V and J, and every other rearrangement counted as non-productive. CDR3 was defined according to IMGT convention as the region running from the second conserved V-encoded cysteine to the conserved J-encoded phenylalanine. Sequences without an unambiguous match to a single V gene segment were excluded from the earlier analysis of several hundred of the donors. In an earlier analysis of around 590 of the donors, a V segment was called functional when productive rearrangements were above 56.7%, and segregating when the standard deviation between donors exceeded 5%. A statistical classification framework was built for diagnosing cytomegalovirus status from the catalog of TCR beta chain sequences. A later analysis assigned V and J genes by comparing TCR nucleotide sequences with IMGT/GENE-DB human TR gene sequences. In a later analysis, CDR3 sequences and most-parsimonious VDJ recombination scenarios were assigned using the TCRdist pipeline. In a later analysis, every TCR beta chain was defined by the combination of its CDR3 amino acid sequence and its V-gene family, and reads without a unique V-gene family were dropped. As a way to deal with suspected cross-contamination and a sequencing artifact, a later analysis dropped 592 nucleotide sequences that were highly shared and had low generation probability. A later analysis calculated a clonal expansion index for each public chain from normalized within-repertoire ranks of inferred template counts. A later analysis computed generation probabilities with a VDJ recombination model fitted to out-of-frame rearrangements, and checked the results against IGoR. In a later analysis, TCR-TCR, TCR-HLA and TCR-CMV co-occurrence was scored with hypergeometric tests, and a repertoire-size bias correction was applied to TCR pairs. False discovery rates were estimated in a later analysis by permuting HLA or CMV assignments 20 times. In a later analysis, co-occurring TCRs were grouped using DBSCAN, with TCRdist sequence similarity added in when clustering inside HLA-allele-positive subsets. Repertoires with fewer than 30,000 or more than 120,000 public chains were left out of co-occurrence clustering, as were about 5 repertoires with anomalous nucleotide sharing. The table was pulled from immuneACCESS by TCRdb, which kept in-frame rearrangements only. Such tables lose some clones; where checked, under half of the loss comes from unresolved V genes, and the rest has no known cause. That table furnishes V, J and clone size, whereas the DNA furnished D and trimming. The sample data list over 100,000 clones, and nearly 80% of these were observed just once. The ten largest clonotypes hold 4.5% to 7% of the sample.

What the authors observed across the whole study: A group of highly shared sequence variants was considered likely to be a technical artifact of the sequencing pipeline. A total of 164 TCR beta chains were listed by the study as associated with cytomegalovirus. Broadly in line with IMGT annotations, most TCR beta V segments showed up in productive rearrangements about 87% or about 30% of the time in an earlier analysis of approximately 640 of the donors. According to a later analysis, TCR association rates differed among HLA loci, with DRB1 alleles showing the most associated TCRs and HLA-C alleles showing the fewest. Because some donors lacked HLA typing at each locus, the association tests relied only on the typed subset. The only immune exposure information available for the cohort was CMV serostatus. A later analysis found that most CMV-associated TCR beta chains appeared HLA-restricted, with HLA associations seemingly driven largely by CMV exposure. Across donors, most TCR sequences were observed very rarely, whereas some public TCRs were present in many individuals. Because counts were too low, fewer than 20 rarely observed V segments, including chromosome 9 orphons, were excluded from the earlier analysis of 587 of the donors. The classifier was reported to diagnose cytomegalovirus status with high specificity and sensitivity in both the original and validation cohorts. A few of the identified cytomegalovirus-associated TCR beta chains were confirmed in vitro to be specific for cytomegalovirus antigens. A further reported finding was that TCR beta sequences accurately predicted the HLA-A and HLA-B alleles for most subjects in the first cohort. In a later analysis, several top co-occurrence clusters were reported to appear linked to parvovirus B19, influenza, CMV and Epstein-Barr virus. This cohort had only TCR beta chains sequenced, and the lack of alpha or paired-chain data limited which features could be detected. Correlated functional status among segregating V segments might reflect linkage disequilibrium, but an unknown experimental factor could not be ruled out. Roughly uniform sequencing depth across donors was assumed in presence/absence analyses, although this assumption may not hold. According to the authors, the approach could potentially be generalized to other disease states and immunological phenotypes. A later analysis associated about 17,000 TCR beta sequences with specific HLA alleles at a false discovery rate of 0.05. When HLA alleles, especially DR and DQ, strongly co-occurred, TCR associations were difficult to assign to individual alleles. According to a later genetic analysis, donors in an Asian-associated ancestry cluster had fewer N-insertions in productive TCRs than the approximately 630-donor mean. Compared with equally common non-associated chains, HLA-associated TCR beta chains in a later analysis were more clonally expanded and had lower generation probabilities. An association between a missense DCLRE1C variant and V-gene and J-gene trimming of TCR beta chains was found in a later genetic analysis and replicated in an independent cohort.

The cohort consisted of approximately 690 healthy bone marrow donors. At the time of sampling, every cohort member was nominally healthy, though immune exposures that went unrecorded were likely present. The donor was CMV seropositive and belonged to the group of 250 to 300 seropositive cohort members. A peripheral blood sample was collected from each donor, and TCR beta sequencing was performed on peripheral blood mononuclear cells. The Qiagen DNeasy Blood Extraction Kit was used to extract genomic DNA from the blood cell samples. This clone was seen a single time. Its specific antigen is unknown. Per-base qualities were not stored, and no clone one base away is much larger. The sequencing sample was made of PBMCs. The clonotype was recovered from a man between 60 and 75 years old in good health and CMV-seropositive.

The DNA sequence is as follows: TGTGCCAGCAGCGTAAAACTGGGCGGCACAGATACGCAGTATTTT. Protein translation: CASSVKLGGTDTQYF. Rearrangement joined TRBV9 to TRBJ2-3; no D gene is confidently identified. The CDR3 starts with the cysteine, ends with the phenylalanine, and has 15 residues. Kept here is only the CDR3 DNA, which spans 45 bases and is read in frame from base 1. Trimming at the junction amounts to 1 base on V and 1 base on J, and the germline ends lie 10 bases apart. CDR1 and CDR2 are drawn from the germline V gene: SGDLS, YYNGEE.